This entry features one T cell receptor (beta chain) sequence. Its antigen is still unknown. Barcoded TCR alpha and TCR beta cDNA libraries with UMIs came from 5'RACE using constant-segment primers. Each CDR3 protein is one row after TCRdb ran MiXCR on the 5' RACE reads. The sample gives about half a million distinct CDR3 sequences, 15% to 20% of which show up once; roughly an eighth is in the top ten. This entry comes from a study of T-cell memory formation after mild COVID-19. As for the study in general: Largely, the TCR clusters proved donor specific.

Study observations and caveats: Balance between CD4 and CD8 was seen in clones contracting day 15 to 85, and a CD4+ lean was seen in later expanders. Unconfirmed was the SARS-CoV-2 specificity of second-wave clones that peaked on day 37.

The source material was PBMCs or a T cell subset sorted from them (not recorded which). This clonotype originated in an adult woman who had mild COVID-19 (a few samples of this study predate the infection). Cell type and time point are not known.

The CDR3 nucleotides are TGCAGTGCCAATCCTACCGGGGAAGGGCGAAAACTGTTTTTT. It yields the protein CSANPTGEGRKLFF. The rearrangement joins TRBV20-1 to TRBJ1-4; no definite D call. This CDR3 region has 14 residues. V was clipped by 6 bases and J by 10 bases, with 21 bases between them. Looked up from germline, CDR1 is DFQATT and CDR2 is SNEGSKA (reference sequence).